Here is one T cell receptor beta chain with its context. The target antigen is unknown. The data were produced by immunoSEQ multiplex PCR, yet TCRdb's version contains in-frame clones alone and is incomplete. The table includes 100,000 or so clones, roughly 90% detected once. This sample was taken from a study of T cell responses to AZD1222 COVID-19 vaccine. This CDR3 contains 15 residues. The V and J ends lost 2 bases and 6 bases respectively, with 16 bases between them. Germline V gene lookup returns CDR1 SGHDT and CDR2 YYEEEE. Study-level findings and limits: In all cases, repertoires were sampled only after the peak T cell response. Epitopes outside B.1.351 and B.1.1.7 mutated regions reportedly drew nearly half of spike TCRs. Only a handful of AZD1222 recipients tested seropositive at baseline.

The starting material was peripheral blood, obtained on day 0 of AZD1222 vaccination. The V and J genes are TRBV5-6 and TRBJ2-3, with a possible D match to TRBD1 (5 bases). This sequence originates from an adult in good health. In DNA form, the CDR3 reads TGTGCCAGCAGCTTAAGGGGCCCCCCTCCTGATACGCAGTATTTT. This sequence encodes CASSLRGPPPDTQYF.